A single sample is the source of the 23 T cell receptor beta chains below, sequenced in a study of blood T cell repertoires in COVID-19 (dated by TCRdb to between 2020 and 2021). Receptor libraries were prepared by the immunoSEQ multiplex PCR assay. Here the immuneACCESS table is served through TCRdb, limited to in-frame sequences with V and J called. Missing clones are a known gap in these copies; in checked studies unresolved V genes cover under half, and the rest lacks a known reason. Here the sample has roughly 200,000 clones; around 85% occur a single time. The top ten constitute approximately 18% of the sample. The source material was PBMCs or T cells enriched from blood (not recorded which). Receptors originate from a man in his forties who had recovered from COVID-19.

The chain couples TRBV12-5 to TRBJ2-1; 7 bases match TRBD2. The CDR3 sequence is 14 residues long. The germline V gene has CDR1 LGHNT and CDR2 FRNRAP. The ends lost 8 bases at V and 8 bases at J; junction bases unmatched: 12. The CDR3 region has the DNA TGTGCTAGTAGGGCGGCGGGAGTATTAGATGAGCAGTTCTTC. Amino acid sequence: CASRAAGVLDEQFF.

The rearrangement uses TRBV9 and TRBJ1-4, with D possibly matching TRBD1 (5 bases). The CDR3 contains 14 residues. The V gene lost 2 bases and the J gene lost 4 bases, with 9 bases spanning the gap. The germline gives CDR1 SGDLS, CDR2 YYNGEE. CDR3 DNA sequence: TGTGCCAGCAGCGTCACAGGCTTTAATGAAAAACTGTTTTTT. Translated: CASSVTGFNEKLFF. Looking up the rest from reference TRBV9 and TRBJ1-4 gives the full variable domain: DSGVTQTPKHLITATGQRVTLRCSPRSGDLSVYWYQQSLDQGLQFLIQYYNGEERAKGNILERFSAQQFPDLHSELNLSSLELGDSALYFCASSVTGFNEKLFFGSGTQLSVL.

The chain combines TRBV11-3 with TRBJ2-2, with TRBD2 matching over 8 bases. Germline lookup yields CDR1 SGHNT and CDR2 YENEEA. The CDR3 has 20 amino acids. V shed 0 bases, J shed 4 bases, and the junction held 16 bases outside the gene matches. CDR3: CASSLEMILREGPGTGELFF. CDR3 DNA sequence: TGTGCCAGCAGCTTAGAAATGATCCTTCGGGAGGGCCCTGGCACCGGGGAGCTGTTTTTT.

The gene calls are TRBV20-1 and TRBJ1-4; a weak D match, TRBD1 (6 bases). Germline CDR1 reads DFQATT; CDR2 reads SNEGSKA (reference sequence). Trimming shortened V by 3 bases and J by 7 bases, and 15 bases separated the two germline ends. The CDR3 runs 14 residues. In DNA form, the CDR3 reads TGCAGTGCTAGTAGGGTGCAGGGGCGTGAAAAACTGTTTTTT. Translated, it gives CSASRVQGREKLFF.

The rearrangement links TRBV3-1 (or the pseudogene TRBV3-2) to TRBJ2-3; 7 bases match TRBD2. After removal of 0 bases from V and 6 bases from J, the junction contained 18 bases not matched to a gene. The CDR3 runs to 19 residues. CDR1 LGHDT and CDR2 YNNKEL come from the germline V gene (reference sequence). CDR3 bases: TGTGCCAGCAGCCAAGATTACGTCTTGTTAGCGGGCCAAGGGGATACGCAGTATTTT. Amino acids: CASSQDYVLLAGQGDTQYF.

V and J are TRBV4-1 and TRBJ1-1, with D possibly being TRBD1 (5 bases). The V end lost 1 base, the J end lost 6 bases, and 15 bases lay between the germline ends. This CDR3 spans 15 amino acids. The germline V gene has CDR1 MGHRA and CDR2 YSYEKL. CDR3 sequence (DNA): TGCGCCAGCAGCCAAGCAGGGATTATGTTGGCTGAAGCTTTCTTT. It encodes CASSQAGIMLAEAFF.

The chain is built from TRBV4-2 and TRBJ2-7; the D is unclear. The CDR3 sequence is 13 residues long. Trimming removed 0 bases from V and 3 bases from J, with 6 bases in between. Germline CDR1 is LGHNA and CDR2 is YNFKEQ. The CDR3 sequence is CASSQETSYEQYF. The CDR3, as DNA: TGTGCCAGCAGCCAAGAAACCAGCTACGAGCAGTACTTC.

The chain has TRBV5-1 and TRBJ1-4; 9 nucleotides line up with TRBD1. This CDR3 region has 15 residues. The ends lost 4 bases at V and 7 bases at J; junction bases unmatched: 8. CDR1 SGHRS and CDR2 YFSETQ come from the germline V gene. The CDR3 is CASSKTGTGSEKLFF. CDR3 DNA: TGCGCCAGCAGCAAAACCGGGACAGGGAGTGAAAAACTGTTTTTT.

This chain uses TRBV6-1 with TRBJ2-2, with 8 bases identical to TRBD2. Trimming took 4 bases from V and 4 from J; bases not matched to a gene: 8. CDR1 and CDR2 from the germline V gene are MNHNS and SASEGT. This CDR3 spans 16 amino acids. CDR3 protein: CASSALSAGVTGELFF. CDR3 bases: TGTGCCAGCAGTGCCTTATCAGCGGGAGTCACCGGGGAGCTGTTTTTT.

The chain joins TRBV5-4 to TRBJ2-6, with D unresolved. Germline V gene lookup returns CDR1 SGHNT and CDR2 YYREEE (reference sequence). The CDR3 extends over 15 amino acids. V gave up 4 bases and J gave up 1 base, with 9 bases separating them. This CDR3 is CASSPGWSGANVLTF. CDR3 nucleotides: TGTGCCAGCAGCCCGGGTTGGTCTGGGGCCAACGTCCTGACTTTC.

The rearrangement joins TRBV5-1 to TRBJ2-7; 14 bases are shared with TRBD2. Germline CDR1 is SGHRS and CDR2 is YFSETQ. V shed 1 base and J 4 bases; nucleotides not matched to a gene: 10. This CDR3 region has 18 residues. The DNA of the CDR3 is TGCGCCAGCAGCTTGATCCCCGGGACTAGCGGGAGATGGTACGAGCAGTACTTC. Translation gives CASSLIPGTSGRWYEQYF.

The CDR3 DNA is TGTGCCAGCAGCTCCTCCACTAGCGGCCTCTACAATGAGCAGTTCTTC. This encodes CASSSSTSGLYNEQFF. This chain joins TRBV9 and TRBJ2-1, with TRBD2 identical over 8 bases. The germline gives CDR1 SGDLS, CDR2 YYNGEE. The CDR3 is 16 amino acids. The junction had 9 bases not matched to a gene; V was cut back by 4 bases and J by 3 bases.

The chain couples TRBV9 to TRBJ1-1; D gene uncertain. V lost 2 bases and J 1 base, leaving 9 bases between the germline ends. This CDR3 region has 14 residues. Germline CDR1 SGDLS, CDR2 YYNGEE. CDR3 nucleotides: TGTGCCAGCAGCGTCGGAGCTTGGAACACTGAAGCTTTCTTT. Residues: CASSVGAWNTEAFF.

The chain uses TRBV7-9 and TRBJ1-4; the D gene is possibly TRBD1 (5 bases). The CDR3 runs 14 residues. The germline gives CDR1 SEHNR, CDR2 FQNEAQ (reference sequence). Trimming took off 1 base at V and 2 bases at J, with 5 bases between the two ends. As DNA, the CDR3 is TGTGCCAGCAGCTTAGGGGGCACTAATGAAAAACTGTTTTTT. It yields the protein CASSLGGTNEKLFF.

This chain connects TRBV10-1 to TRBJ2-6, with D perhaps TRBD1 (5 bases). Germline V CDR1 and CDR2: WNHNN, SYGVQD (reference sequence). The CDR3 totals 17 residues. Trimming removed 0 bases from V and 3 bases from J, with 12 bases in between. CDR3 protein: CASSESVGENGANVLTF. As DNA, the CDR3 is TGCGCCAGCAGTGAGTCGGTAGGGGAAAATGGGGCCAACGTCCTGACTTTC.

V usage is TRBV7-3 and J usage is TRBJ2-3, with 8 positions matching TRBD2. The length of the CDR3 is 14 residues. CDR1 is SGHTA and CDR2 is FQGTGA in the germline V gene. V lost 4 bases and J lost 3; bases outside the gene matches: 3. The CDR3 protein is CASSSGTRTDTQYF. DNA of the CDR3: TGTGCCAGCAGCTCCGGGACTAGAACAGATACGCAGTATTTT.

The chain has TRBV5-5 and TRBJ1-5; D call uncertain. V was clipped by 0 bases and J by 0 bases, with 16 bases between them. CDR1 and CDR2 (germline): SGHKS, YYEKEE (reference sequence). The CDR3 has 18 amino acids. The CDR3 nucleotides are TGTGCCAGCAGCTTGGATGTCAGAACTCGGGGTAGCAATCAGCCCCAGCATTTT. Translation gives CASSLDVRTRGSNQPQHF. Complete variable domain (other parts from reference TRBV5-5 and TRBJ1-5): DAGVTQSPTHLIKTRGQQVTLRCSPISGHKSVSWYQQVLGQGPQFIFQYYEKEERGRGNFPDRFSARQFPNYSSELNVNALLLGDSALYLCASSLDVRTRGSNQPQHFGDGTRLSIL.

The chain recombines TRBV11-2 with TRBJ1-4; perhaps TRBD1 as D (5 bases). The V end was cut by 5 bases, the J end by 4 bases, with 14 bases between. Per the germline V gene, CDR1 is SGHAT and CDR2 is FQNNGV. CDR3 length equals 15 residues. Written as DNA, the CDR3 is TGTGCCAGCAGCACCACAGGTTCCGTTAATGAAAAACTGTTTTTT. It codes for CASSTTGSVNEKLFF. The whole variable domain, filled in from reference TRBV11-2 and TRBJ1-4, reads EAGVAQSPRYKIIEKRQSVAFWCNPISGHATLYWYQQILGQGPKLLIQFQNNGVVDDSQLPKDRFSAERLKGVDSTLKIQPAKLEDSAVYLCASSTTGSVNEKLFFGSGTQLSVL.

The CDR3 DNA reads as TGTGCCAGCAGCTTGCAAGGGGGCGGGAGGTTCAATGAGCAGTTCTTC. Amino acid sequence: CASSLQGGGRFNEQFF. V usage is TRBV7-2 and J usage is TRBJ2-1; perhaps TRBD2 as D (8 bases). Trimming stripped 3 bases from V and 6 bases from J, with 18 bases between. Germline-derived CDR1 and CDR2 are SGHTA and FQGNSA. CDR3 length equals 16 residues.

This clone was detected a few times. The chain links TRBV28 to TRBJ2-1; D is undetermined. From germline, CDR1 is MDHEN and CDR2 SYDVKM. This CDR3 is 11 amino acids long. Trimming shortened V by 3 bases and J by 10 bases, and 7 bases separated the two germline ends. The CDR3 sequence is CASSFRGEQFF. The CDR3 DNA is TGTGCCAGCAGTTTTAGAGGCGAGCAGTTCTTC.

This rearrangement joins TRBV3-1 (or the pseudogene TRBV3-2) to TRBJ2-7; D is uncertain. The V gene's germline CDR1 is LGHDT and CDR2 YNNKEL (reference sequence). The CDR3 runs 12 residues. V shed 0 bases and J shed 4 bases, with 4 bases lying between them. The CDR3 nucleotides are TGTGCCAGCAGCCAAGATCAGTACGAGCAGTACTTC. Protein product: CASSQDQYEQYF.

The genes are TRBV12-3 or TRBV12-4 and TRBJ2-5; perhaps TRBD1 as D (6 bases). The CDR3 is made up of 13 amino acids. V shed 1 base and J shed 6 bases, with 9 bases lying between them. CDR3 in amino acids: CASSLGQGKTQYF. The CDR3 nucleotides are TGTGCCAGCAGTTTAGGGCAGGGGAAGACCCAGTACTTC.

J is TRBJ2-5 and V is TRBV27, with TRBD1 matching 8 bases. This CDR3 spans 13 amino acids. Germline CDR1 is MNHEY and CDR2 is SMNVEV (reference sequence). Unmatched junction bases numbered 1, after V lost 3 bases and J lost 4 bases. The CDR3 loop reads CASSFGQGETQYF. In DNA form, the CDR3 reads TGTGCCAGCAGTTTCGGACAGGGAGAGACCCAGTACTTC.